The rows below give T cell receptor beta chains drawn from one sample of a study of identical twins. TCRdb reanalysed the 5' RACE reads using MiXCR and keeps one entry per CDR3 protein. This sample has over 500,000 distinct CDR3 sequences, with 22% found just once. These records were also assigned to another study, of T cells expressing NK-cell markers.

Sequencing used CD4+ T cells sorted from blood. These receptor sequences come from a woman aged 18 to 35 in good health. The CDR3 runs from the conserved cysteine through the conserved F or W. The order of the fields is J gene, V gene, clone size, D gene, CDR3 DNA, CDR3 protein. A D gene is named only where the DNA matches it firmly. Size is omitted from some rows. Given values are once, few, many or a class for expanded clones.

j_gene: TRBJ2-3; v_gene: TRBV7-2; abundance: NA; d_gene: NA; CDR3nt: TGTGCCAGCAGCACGACTAGCACAGATACGCAGTATTTT; CDR3aa: CASSTTSTDTQYF
j_gene: TRBJ1-2; v_gene: TRBV6-1; abundance: NA; d_gene: TRBD1; CDR3nt: TGTGCCAGCAGCAGGGACAGCTTTAACTATGGCTACACCTTC; CDR3aa: CASSRDSFNYGYTF
j_gene: TRBJ2-7; v_gene: TRBV18; abundance: few; d_gene: TRBD1; CDR3nt: TGTGCCAGCTCACCACCAGGCCAATCTACAGGGGGTTCCTACGAGCAGTACTTC; CDR3aa: CASSPPGQSTGGSYEQYF
j_gene: TRBJ2-1; v_gene: TRBV12-3/TRBV12-4; abundance: few; d_gene: TRBD2; CDR3nt: TGTGCCAGCGTTTTAGCGGGAGCATCCAATGAGCAGTTCTTC; CDR3aa: CASVLAGASNEQFF
j_gene: TRBJ1-4; v_gene: TRBV7-8; abundance: many; d_gene: NA; CDR3nt: TGTGCCAGCAGCGATCCCCGCCGGGGGGAAAAACTGTTTTTT; CDR3aa: CASSDPRRGEKLFF
j_gene: TRBJ1-2; v_gene: TRBV4-3; abundance: few; d_gene: NA; CDR3nt: TGCGCCAGCAGCCAACCGGGGGCGCGGAGTTCTGGCTACACCTTC; CDR3aa: CASSQPGARSSGYTF
j_gene: TRBJ2-7; v_gene: TRBV7-3; abundance: NA; d_gene: NA; CDR3nt: TGTGCCAGCAGCTTAAAAGGAGCGGAATACGAGCAGTACTTC; CDR3aa: CASSLKGAEYEQYF
j_gene: TRBJ2-3; v_gene: TRBV20-1; abundance: NA; d_gene: NA; CDR3nt: TGCAGTGCTAGTTCCCCTAGCACAGATACGCAGTATTTT; CDR3aa: CSASSPSTDTQYF
j_gene: TRBJ2-1; v_gene: TRBV4-3; abundance: NA; d_gene: NA; CDR3nt: TGCGCCAGCAACCCCGGGATCTACGATTACAATGAGCAGTTCTTC; CDR3aa: CASNPGIYDYNEQFF
j_gene: TRBJ1-2; v_gene: TRBV27; abundance: few; d_gene: NA; CDR3nt: TGTGCCAGCATCTCTGCGGCGGAAGCAAGTAGGGGCTACACCTTC; CDR3aa: CASISAAEASRGYTF
j_gene: TRBJ2-1; v_gene: TRBV7-3; abundance: NA; d_gene: TRBD2; CDR3nt: TGTGCCAGCAGCTTAAGTCGGGGGAGGGATGAGCAGTTCTTC; CDR3aa: CASSLSRGRDEQFF
j_gene: TRBJ2-3; v_gene: TRBV6-5; abundance: few; d_gene: TRBD2; CDR3nt: TGTGCCAGCAGTAACGGGGGGAGCGCGACAGATACGCAGTATTTT; CDR3aa: CASSNGGSATDTQYF
j_gene: TRBJ2-7; v_gene: TRBV10-3; abundance: many; d_gene: TRBD2; CDR3nt: TGTGCCATCAGGGGGACTAGCGGGAGAGTTGGCGAGCAGTACTTC; CDR3aa: CAIRGTSGRVGEQYF
j_gene: TRBJ1-5; v_gene: TRBV7-2; abundance: few; d_gene: TRBD1; CDR3nt: TGTGCCAGCAGCGATCGGACAGGGAGGCAGCCCCAGCATTTT; CDR3aa: CASSDRTGRQPQHF
j_gene: TRBJ2-1; v_gene: TRBV5-1; abundance: few; d_gene: NA; CDR3nt: TGCGCCAGCAGCTTGGCCACTACTAGAGACAATGAGCAGTTCTTC; CDR3aa: CASSLATTRDNEQFF
j_gene: TRBJ2-7; v_gene: TRBV4-3; abundance: NA; d_gene: NA; CDR3nt: TGCGCCAGCAGCCCTGACCGGACGCAGGCAGCCTACGAGCAGTACTTC; CDR3aa: CASSPDRTQAAYEQYF
j_gene: TRBJ2-1; v_gene: TRBV7-2; abundance: NA; d_gene: NA; CDR3nt: TGTGCCAGCAGCTTAGTTCACACAGATCCATCCTACAATGAGCAGTTCTTC; CDR3aa: CASSLVHTDPSYNEQFF
j_gene: TRBJ2-7; v_gene: TRBV11-2; abundance: NA; d_gene: NA; CDR3nt: TGTGCCAGCAGCTTGAGGACCGCTAGCTTAAAGGTCCCCCACGAGCAGTACTTC; CDR3aa: CASSLRTASLKVPHEQYF
j_gene: TRBJ2-7; v_gene: TRBV5-1; abundance: NA; d_gene: NA; CDR3nt: TGCGCCAGCAGCTTTTGGGGCCAAACGGGCGAGCAGTACTTC; CDR3aa: CASSFWGQTGEQYF
j_gene: TRBJ2-7; v_gene: TRBV10-3; abundance: NA; d_gene: NA; CDR3nt: TGTGCCATCAAGCGGGACAGGAGCTCCTACGAGCAGTACTTC; CDR3aa: CAIKRDRSSYEQYF